What follows are 25 T cell receptor beta chains derived from one specimen sequenced in a study of blood T cell repertoires in COVID-19. TCRdb's table, derived via immunoSEQ multiplex PCR, lists solely in-frame clones and lacks some. The sample has some 160,000 clones; around 84% are singletons. The sequenced sample consisted of PBMCs or T cells enriched from blood (not recorded which). These receptor sequences come from a woman aged 50 to 60 who had recovered from COVID-19.

The rearrangement joins TRBV5-1 to TRBJ2-5; no firm D call. The CDR3 sequence is 13 residues long. V lost 4 bases, J lost 3 bases, and 10 bases lay in between. In germline, CDR1 is SGHRS, CDR2 YFSETQ. The CDR3 reads CASSPAPEETQYF. The CDR3 DNA follows: TGCGCCAGCAGCCCCGCCCCAGAAGAGACCCAGTACTTC.

This chain links TRBV4-1 with TRBJ2-7; TRBD1 is a possible D gene (6 bases). From germline, CDR1 is MGHRA and CDR2 YSYEKL. The length of the CDR3 is 19 residues. Trimming removed 4 bases at V and 4 bases at J, with 29 bases between. The CDR3 bases are TGCGCCAGCAGCCCAGGGGCCGGGTTAGATCGCCCCCGGTCGTACGAGCAGTACTTC. It codes for CASSPGAGLDRPRSYEQYF.

The chain combines TRBV3-1 (or the pseudogene TRBV3-2) with TRBJ2-1; D perhaps matches TRBD2 (7 bases). Germline V gene lookup returns CDR1 LGHDT and CDR2 YNNKEL (reference sequence). The CDR3 runs to 15 residues. V lost 4 bases and J lost 3, with 13 bases in between. The CDR3 protein is CASSRRGQVYNEQFF. In DNA form, the CDR3 reads TGTGCCAGCAGCCGGCGGGGGCAGGTCTACAATGAGCAGTTCTTC.

The chain has TRBV18 and TRBJ2-7; 10 positions agree with TRBD2. Germline loops: CDR1 KGHSH, CDR2 LQKENI. Unmatched junction bases numbered 9, after V lost 6 bases and J lost 7 bases. The CDR3 spans 14 residues. This CDR3 reads CASSVTSGVGEQYF. The CDR3, as DNA: TGTGCCAGCTCCGTTACTAGCGGGGTTGGTGAGCAGTACTTC.

The chain carries TRBV7-9 and TRBJ1-4; D is unclear. CDR3 length equals 14 residues. V was cut by 8 bases and J by 0 bases, with 10 bases left in between. Germline loops: CDR1 SEHNR, CDR2 FQNEAQ (reference sequence). This CDR3 reads CASVRAATNEKLFF. The DNA of the CDR3 is TGTGCCAGCGTAAGAGCCGCAACTAATGAAAAACTGTTTTTT.

CDR3 nucleotides: TGTGCCAGCAGCCCTCAGACAGCCGGCAGATCCTACGAGCAGTACTTC. Translated: CASSPQTAGRSYEQYF. The chain links TRBV21-1 to TRBJ2-7; the tabulated D call, TRBD1, remains unverified against the DNA. TRBV21-1 is a known pseudogene. The CDR3 has 16 amino acids.

Turning to this clone: The junction and the germline gene differ at one end; a read error may be behind it. The V and J genes are TRBV3-1 (or the pseudogene TRBV3-2) and TRBJ2-5, with 9 positions matching TRBD2. This CDR3 spans 18 amino acids. The germline V gene has CDR1 LGHDT and CDR2 YNNKEL (reference sequence). The CDR3 nucleotides are TGTGCCAGCACCCAACGCCGGAGCGGGGGGTCGTACCAAGAGACCCAGTACTTC. Protein sequence: CASTQRRSGGSYQETQYF.

The chain couples TRBV7-9 to TRBJ2-2; 7 positions agree with TRBD1. In germline, CDR1 is SEHNR, CDR2 FQNEAQ (reference sequence). With 5 bases clipped from V and 7 bases from J, the junction kept 4 bases outside the gene matches. CDR3 size: 13 residues. CDR3 DNA sequence: TGTGCCAGCAGCCTAACAGGGGTCGGGGAGCTGTTTTTT. Translating gives CASSLTGVGELFF.

This chain joins TRBV7-9 and TRBJ2-7; D ambiguous. In germline, CDR1 is SEHNR, CDR2 FQNEAQ (reference sequence). Trimming took off 6 bases at V and 1 base at J, with 13 bases between the two ends. CDR3 size: 14 residues. The CDR3 bases are TGTGCCAGCAGACAGCTCTCTACGTCCTACGAGCAGTACTTC. Residues: CASRQLSTSYEQYF.

The CDR3: CASREEGGTDTQYF. The CDR3 DNA reads as TGTGCCAGCAGAGAGGAGGGCGGAACAGATACGCAGTATTTT. V gene TRBV2 combines with J gene TRBJ2-3; weak D call: TRBD2 (6 bases). Germline lookup yields CDR1 SNHLY and CDR2 FYNNEI. Trimming shortened V by 6 bases and J by 3 bases, and 13 bases separated the two germline ends. The CDR3 consists of 14 residues.

The chain links TRBV7-6 to TRBJ2-3; TRBD2 matches 11 bases. This CDR3 is 12 amino acids long. The germline CDR1 and CDR2 sequences are SGHVS and FNYEAQ. Losses at the gene ends were 8 bases for V and 7 bases for J; bases not matched to a gene: 2. In nucleotides, the CDR3 is TGTGCCAGCGGGACTAGCGGAAATACGCAGTATTTT. Its protein is CASGTSGNTQYF. Based on the CDR3 plus reference TRBV7-6 and TRBJ2-3, the full variable domain is GAGVSQSPRYKVTKRGQDVALRCDPISGHVSLYWYRQALGQGPEFLTYFNYEAQQDKSGLPNDRFSAERPEGSISTLTIQRTEQRDSAMYRCASGTSGNTQYFGPGTRLTVL.

The chain links TRBV2 to TRBJ2-5, with D possibly TRBD2 on 6 matching bases. Germline V gives CDR1 SNHLY, CDR2 FYNNEI. V lost 6 bases, J lost 4 bases, and 12 bases lay in between. The CDR3 sequence is 13 residues long. CDR3 coding DNA: TGTGCCAGCAGGACTAGACGTGGAGAGACCCAGTACTTC. Translated, it gives CASRTRRGETQYF.

This chain connects TRBV16 to TRBJ2-7; D is unclear. The CDR3 is 12 amino acids. V was shortened by 4 bases and J by 4 bases, with 8 bases between the two germline ends. Germline V CDR1 and CDR2: KGHSY, FQNENV. CDR3 protein: CASSPPGYEQYF. DNA for the CDR3: TGTGCCAGCAGCCCCCCCGGGTACGAGCAGTACTTC.

The V and J genes are TRBV2 and TRBJ1-2, with TRBD1 matching 10 bases. V shed 3 bases and J 5 bases; nucleotides not matched to a gene: 6. The CDR3 loop spans 15 amino acids. Germline CDR1 SNHLY, CDR2 FYNNEI. Here the CDR3 DNA reads TGTGCCAGCAGTGATATTGGACAGGGGGGTTATGGCTACACCTTC. This codes for CASSDIGQGGYGYTF.

The rearrangement uses TRBV28 and TRBJ1-1; D gene ambiguous. The germline CDR1 and CDR2 sequences are MDHEN and SYDVKM. V lost 2 bases and J lost 8, with 9 bases in between. The CDR3 covers 12 residues. The CDR3 DNA follows: TGTGCCAGCAGTTTAAGATCGGAGGAAGCTTTCTTT. It specifies CASSLRSEEAFF. Based on the CDR3 plus reference TRBV28 and TRBJ1-1, the full variable domain is DVKVTQSSRYLVKRTGEKVFLECVQDMDHENMFWYRQDPGLGLRLIYFSYDVKMKEKGDIPEGYSVSREKKERFSLILESASTNQTSMYLCASSLRSEEAFFGQGTRLTVV.

This clone came up once. This chain connects TRBV4-2 to TRBJ2-1; D may be TRBD2 (6 bases). Germline loops: CDR1 LGHNA, CDR2 YNFKEQ. The V and J ends lost 0 bases and 6 bases respectively, with 12 bases between them. CDR3 size: 15 residues. In nucleotides, the CDR3 is TGTGCCAGCAGCCAAGATCTTGGGGGGTTCAATGAGCAGTTCTTC. Its protein is CASSQDLGGFNEQFF.

The chain combines TRBV19 with TRBJ2-3, with 7 bases identical to TRBD2. There are 16 residues in the CDR3. Trimming at V came to 5 bases and at J to 0 bases, leaving 8 bases not matched to a gene. CDR1 is LNHDA and CDR2 is SQIVND in the germline V gene (reference sequence). The CDR3 loop is CASSSRGGPSTDTQYF. DNA of the CDR3: TGTGCCAGTAGTTCTCGCGGGGGACCTAGCACAGATACGCAGTATTTT.

This clone has more than one count but fewer than ten. The sample holds other DNA sequences that translate to the same CDR3. The chain combines TRBV27 with TRBJ1-2; the match to TRBD1 covers 7 bases. V shed 2 bases, J shed 5 bases, and the junction held 5 bases outside the gene matches. The length of the CDR3 is 14 residues. CDR1 is MNHEY, CDR2 SMNVEV, per germline (reference sequence). The CDR3 sequence is CASSLKGAGYGYTF. CDR3 coding DNA: TGTGCCAGCAGTTTAAAGGGGGCAGGTTATGGCTACACCTTC.

Only a few counts were recorded for this clone. V and J are TRBV12-3 or TRBV12-4 and TRBJ2-5; TRBD2 is a possible D gene (7 bases). Trimming shortened V by 3 bases and J by 5 bases, and 10 bases separated the two germline ends. CDR3 size: 13 residues. The CDR3 sequence is CASSLKGGETQYF. CDR3 coding DNA: TGTGCCAGCAGTTTGAAGGGGGGGGAGACCCAGTACTTC.

The chain has TRBV7-3 and TRBJ1-2, with D possibly matching TRBD1 (5 bases). The CDR3 covers 15 residues. Trimming removed 1 base from V and 6 bases from J, with 15 bases in between. CDR1 is SGHTA, CDR2 FQGTGA, per germline. CDR3 sequence (DNA): TGTGCCAGCAGCTTAAGCCCCGACCAGGGTCATGGCTACACCTTC. This sequence encodes CASSLSPDQGHGYTF.

The chain has TRBV6-6 and TRBJ2-2; 12 bases line up with TRBD2. With 5 bases clipped from V and 3 bases from J, the junction kept 7 bases outside the gene matches. Germline CDR1 MNHNY, CDR2 SVGAGI (reference sequence). The CDR3 length is 17 residues. The CDR3 bases are TGTGCCAGCAGTCTACATCTAGCGGGGGGGGACACCGGGGAGCTGTTTTTT. It encodes CASSLHLAGGDTGELFF.

The chain carries TRBV4-1 and TRBJ1-2, with a weak D call TRBD1 (6 bases). CDR1 and CDR2 from the germline V gene are MGHRA and YSYEKL. The CDR3 runs 15 residues. Deletions cut 0 bases from V and 3 bases from J, with 11 bases between. Written as DNA, the CDR3 is TGCGCCAGCAGCCAAGATCGCGGGGGGCACTATGGCTACACCTTC. It specifies CASSQDRGGHYGYTF.

This rearrangement joins TRBV7-9 to TRBJ1-1; no clear D. V lost 4 bases to trimming and J lost 3 bases, with 9 bases between them. The CDR3 covers 13 residues. Looked up from germline, CDR1 is SEHNR and CDR2 is FQNEAQ (reference sequence). CDR3 DNA sequence: TGTGCCAGCAGCTCTACCCAGGACACTGAAGCTTTCTTT. Its protein product is CASSSTQDTEAFF. Full variable domain (rest looked up from reference TRBV7-9 and TRBJ1-1): DTGVSQNPRHKITKRGQNVTFRCDPISEHNRLYWYRQTLGQGPEFLTYFQNEAQLEKSRLLSDRFSAERPKGSFSTLEIQRTEQGDSAMYLCASSSTQDTEAFFGQGTRLTVV.

V gene TRBV7-2 combines with J gene TRBJ2-4, with D possibly TRBD2 on 5 matching bases. Per the germline V gene, CDR1 is SGHTA and CDR2 is FQGNSA. V was shortened by 1 base and J by 8 bases, with 12 bases between the two germline ends. The CDR3 consists of 14 residues. CDR3 DNA: TGTGCCAGCAGCTTAGGGTGGGGAGCGGACATTCAGTACTTC. Its protein is CASSLGWGADIQYF.

The rearrangement joins TRBV15 to TRBJ2-7, with a possible D match to TRBD2 (5 bases). Deletions cut 3 bases from V and 1 base from J, with 13 bases between. This CDR3 has 15 amino acids. Germline values: CDR1 LNHNV, CDR2 YYDKDF (reference sequence). The CDR3 bases are TGTGCCACCAGCAGCTGGGAGTTAGGTTCCTACGAGCAGTACTTC. Protein product: CATSSWELGSYEQYF.